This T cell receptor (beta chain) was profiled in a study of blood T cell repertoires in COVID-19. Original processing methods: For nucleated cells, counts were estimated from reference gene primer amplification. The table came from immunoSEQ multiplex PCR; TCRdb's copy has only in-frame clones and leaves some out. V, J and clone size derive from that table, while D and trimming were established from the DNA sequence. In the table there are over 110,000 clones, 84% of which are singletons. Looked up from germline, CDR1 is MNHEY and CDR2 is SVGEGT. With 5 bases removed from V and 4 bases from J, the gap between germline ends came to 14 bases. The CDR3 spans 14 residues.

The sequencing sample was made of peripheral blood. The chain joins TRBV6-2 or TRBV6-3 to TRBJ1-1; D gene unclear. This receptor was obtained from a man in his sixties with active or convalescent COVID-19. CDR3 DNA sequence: TGTGCCAGCAGTGGGTCTGGGCCTGGCACTGAAGCTTTCTTT. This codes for CASSGSGPGTEAFF.